The 26 T cell receptor beta chains below were found in one sample sequenced in a study of cytomegalovirus exposure and HLA in healthy donors. The PCR used 60 Vbeta and 13 Jbeta primers. Data came from immunoSEQ multiplex PCR; TCRdb stores just in-frame clones and leaves some out. The sample has roughly 57,000 clones. Sequencing input: PBMCs. These TCRs come from a man in his late teens or twenties in good health and CMV-seropositive.

This chain uses TRBV4-2 with TRBJ2-1, with D perhaps TRBD2 (6 bases). Germline assignment: CDR1 LGHNA and CDR2 YNFKEQ. V shed 3 bases and J shed 4 bases, with 19 bases lying between them. The CDR3 sequence is 17 residues long. The CDR3 nucleotides are TGTGCCAGCAGCCAGGAAAAAACGGGACTCCCATACAATGAGCAGTTCTTC. Its protein product is CASSQEKTGLPYNEQFF.

CDR3 DNA sequence: TGTGCCAGCAGTGCCGACAGTACCAGCACAGATACGCAGTATTTT. Protein: CASSADSTSTDTQYF. The chain joins TRBV28 to TRBJ2-3; D may be TRBD1 (5 bases). Trimming took 5 bases from V and 0 from J, leaving 12 bases between them. Per germline, CDR1 MDHEN and CDR2 SYDVKM. The CDR3 runs 15 residues.

The gene calls are TRBV5-1 and TRBJ2-7, with 8 positions matching TRBD2. The CDR3 contains 14 residues. V lost 2 bases and J lost 5; bases outside the gene matches: 6. In germline, CDR1 is SGHRS, CDR2 YFSETQ. The CDR3 DNA sequence: TGCGCCAGCAGCTTAGCTACGGGAGGGCACGAGCAGTACTTC. It translates to CASSLATGGHEQYF.

This rearrangement joins TRBV7-6 to TRBJ2-5; 8 bases line up with TRBD1. Germline trimming cut 3 bases from V and 5 bases from J; bases unmatched to any gene: 8. Germline-derived CDR1 and CDR2 are SGHVS and FNYEAQ. The CDR3 contains 15 residues. CDR3 bases: TGTGCCAGCAGCTTTTCGGGACAGGAGGGGGAGACCCAGTACTTC. Protein sequence: CASSFSGQEGETQYF.

The J gene is TRBJ2-7, the V gene TRBV7-9; TRBD1 matches at 7 bases. This CDR3 is built from 13 residues. Trimming took 5 bases from V and 4 from J; bases not matched to a gene: 5. Germline V gives CDR1 SEHNR, CDR2 FQNEAQ (reference sequence). For the CDR3, the DNA is TGTGCCAGCAGCACCGGGACAGCGTACGAGCAGTACTTC. This translates into CASSTGTAYEQYF.

The chain recombines TRBV6-6 with TRBJ2-7; 8 nucleotides align to TRBD1. Looked up from germline, CDR1 is MNHNY and CDR2 is SVGAGI (reference sequence). V was clipped by 3 bases and J by 5 bases; unmatched bases: 9. The CDR3 has 15 amino acids. CDR3 amino acids: CASSYGDRGMDEQYF. CDR3 nucleotide sequence: TGTGCCAGCAGTTATGGAGACAGGGGAATGGACGAGCAGTACTTC.

The chain carries TRBV5-6 and TRBJ1-6; D is possibly TRBD1 (5 bases). Germline CDR1 is SGHDT and CDR2 is YYEEEE. The CDR3 is 14 amino acids. With 0 bases removed from V and 5 bases from J, the gap between germline ends came to 6 bases. The CDR3 spells CASSLGQHNSPLHF. The CDR3 coding sequence is TGTGCCAGCAGCTTGGGACAGCATAATTCACCCCTCCACTTT.

The chain carries TRBV27 and TRBJ2-7; 8 bases fit TRBD1. The V segment lost 5 bases and the J segment 2 bases; nucleotides outside the gene matches: 8. CDR3 length equals 15 residues. Germline CDR1 MNHEY, CDR2 SMNVEV (reference sequence). The CDR3 DNA sequence: TGTGCCAGCAGTATGACAGGGGCTCGGGCCTACGAGCAGTACTTC. Its protein is CASSMTGARAYEQYF.

The rearrangement links TRBV13 to TRBJ2-3; 14 nucleotides line up with TRBD2. Per the germline V gene, CDR1 is PRHDT and CDR2 is FYEKMQ (reference sequence). Trimming cost V 5 bases and J 6 bases; bases outside gene matches: 7. The CDR3 loop spans 16 amino acids. CDR3 coding DNA: TGTGCCAGCAGCGCAGGGACTAGCGGGAGTTCGGATACGCAGTATTTT. Amino acids: CASSAGTSGSSDTQYF.

This sequence joins TRBV9 and TRBJ2-2; a weak D match, TRBD2 (5 bases). Germline CDR1 and CDR2: SGDLS and YYNGEE. V was clipped by 8 bases and J by 2 bases, with 16 bases between them. This CDR3 has 15 amino acids. The CDR3 region is CASSGYDINTGELFF. The CDR3 nucleotides read TGTGCCAGTTCGGGATACGACATAAACACCGGGGAGCTGTTTTTT.

The chain recombines TRBV13 with TRBJ2-7; D perhaps matches TRBD1 (6 bases). Germline CDR1 and CDR2: PRHDT and FYEKMQ (reference sequence). The CDR3 has 14 residues. The germline V and J ends were trimmed by 2 bases and 7 bases, with 15 bases remaining between them. The CDR3 DNA reads TGTGCCAGCAGCTTACGCAGGGGAAAGTTTGAGCAGTACTTC. Translation gives CASSLRRGKFEQYF.

The chain joins TRBV11-1 to TRBJ2-2, with unresolved D. Trimming took 5 bases from V and 2 from J, leaving 9 bases between them. Germline-derived CDR1 and CDR2 are SGHAT and FQDESV (reference sequence). The CDR3 runs to 14 residues. CDR3 residues: CASSPGRNTGELFF. Written as DNA, the CDR3 is TGTGCCAGCAGCCCCGGTCGAAACACCGGGGAGCTGTTTTTT. The full variable domain, completed using reference TRBV11-1 and TRBJ2-2, is EAEVAQSPRYKITEKSQAVAFWCDPISGHATLYWYRQILGQGPELLVQFQDESVVDDSQLPKDRFSAERLKGVDSTLKIQPAELGDSAMYLCASSPGRNTGELFFGEGSRLTVL.

The chain links TRBV5-1 to TRBJ2-7; a weak D match, TRBD1 (6 bases). CDR3 length: 13 amino acids. With 6 bases removed from V and 2 bases from J, the gap between germline ends came to 12 bases. The germline V gene encodes CDR1 SGHRS and CDR2 YFSETQ. The CDR3 DNA is TGCGCCAGCATGTCAGGGGCTACCTACGAGCAGTACTTC. Amino acids: CASMSGATYEQYF.

V usage is TRBV28 and J usage is TRBJ1-2; 8 nucleotides agree with TRBD1. Looked up from germline, CDR1 is MDHEN and CDR2 is SYDVKM. The ends lost 5 bases at V and 1 base at J; junction bases unmatched: 9. The CDR3 totals 16 residues. CDR3 sequence reads: CASSTLWDRYNYGYTF. For the CDR3, the DNA is TGTGCCAGCAGTACCTTGTGGGACAGGTATAACTATGGCTACACCTTC.

V usage is TRBV5-1 and J usage is TRBJ2-5; 9 positions match TRBD2. The DNA end favors TRBJ2-7, so the J call may be wrong. CDR1 is SGHRS, CDR2 YFSETQ, per germline. The CDR3 loop spans 13 amino acids. The DNA for the CDR3 is TGCGCCAGCAGTTTAGCGGGAGTCGACGAGCAGTACTTC. Its protein is CASSLAGVDEQYF.

V usage is TRBV9 and J usage is TRBJ2-2; a weak D match, TRBD2 (6 bases). The CDR3 is 15 amino acids. Germline V CDR1 and CDR2: SGDLS, YYNGEE. Between the trimmed V and J ends, which lost 6 bases and 1 base, there was a span of 13 bases. This CDR3 reads CASTPSGGNTGELFF. The DNA of the CDR3 is TGTGCCAGCACCCCCTCCGGGGGGAACACCGGGGAGCTGTTTTTT.

The chain has TRBV2 and TRBJ2-2; 7 bases map to TRBD2. The CDR3 totals 16 residues. The V segment lost 6 bases and the J segment 7 bases; nucleotides outside the gene matches: 14. CDR1 and CDR2 (germline): SNHLY, FYNNEI. CDR3 loop: CASRAPGLRPGGELFF. CDR3 DNA: TGTGCCAGCAGGGCTCCGGGACTACGACCGGGCGGGGAGCTGTTTTTT.

The chain joins TRBV5-5 to TRBJ1-6; the D gene is possibly TRBD1 (6 bases). V was clipped by 4 bases and J by 8 bases, with 10 bases between them. The CDR3 runs to 13 residues. Germline values: CDR1 SGHKS, CDR2 YYEKEE (reference sequence). In DNA form, the CDR3 reads TGTGCCAGCAGCACCCACAGGGATTCACCCCTCCACTTT. As protein: CASSTHRDSPLHF.

DNA for the CDR3: TGTGCCAGCAGTGACATGAATCAGCCCCAGCATTTT. It codes for CASSDMNQPQHF. The V gene is TRBV6-1, the J gene TRBJ1-5; no clear D gene. The CDR3 covers 12 residues. V gave up 3 bases and J gave up 4 bases, with 4 bases separating them. Germline lookup yields CDR1 MNHNS and CDR2 SASEGT.

The J gene is TRBJ2-4, the V gene TRBV28; possible D gene TRBD1, 6 bases. This CDR3 has 11 residues. The germline CDR1 and CDR2 sequences are MDHEN and SYDVKM. V was clipped by 6 bases and J by 11 bases, with 11 bases between them. CDR3 in amino acids: CASSTPGVQYF. CDR3 nucleotides: TGTGCCAGCAGCACTCCAGGGGTTCAGTACTTC.

The genes are TRBV4-1 and TRBJ2-1, with 16 bases that match TRBD2. The germline gives CDR1 MGHRA, CDR2 YSYEKL. This CDR3 is built from 19 residues. V lost 4 bases, J lost 8 bases, and 14 bases stayed unmatched. CDR3: CASSPGTSGRVRGWDEQFF. The CDR3 bases are TGCGCCAGCAGCCCCGGGACTAGCGGGAGGGTCCGGGGGTGGGATGAGCAGTTCTTC.

The chain is built from TRBV15 and TRBJ2-7; the D is unclear. This CDR3 has 13 amino acids. Deletions cut 3 bases from V and 4 bases from J, with 10 bases between. From germline, CDR1 is LNHNV and CDR2 YYDKDF (reference sequence). The CDR3 DNA follows: TGTGCCACCAGCAGCGCGCTAGGATACGAGCAGTACTTC. This encodes CATSSALGYEQYF.

The chain has TRBV7-2 and TRBJ2-7; D is uncertain. From germline, CDR1 is SGHTA and CDR2 FQGNSA. The CDR3 runs 14 residues. Trimming removed 7 bases at V and 3 bases at J, with 16 bases between. CDR3 sequence (DNA): TGTGCCAGCACCCGCAGTACGACTGGCTACGAGCAGTACTTC. Translated, it gives CASTRSTTGYEQYF.

V gene TRBV15 combines with J gene TRBJ2-7; D might be TRBD2 (5 bases). Germline CDR1 is LNHNV and CDR2 is YYDKDF (reference sequence). This CDR3 spans 14 amino acids. V lost 2 bases to trimming and J lost 6 bases, with 14 bases between them. CDR3 region: CATSRKLEGPEQYF. As DNA, the CDR3 is TGTGCCACCAGCAGAAAACTAGAGGGTCCCGAGCAGTACTTC. Complete variable domain (other parts from reference TRBV15 and TRBJ2-7): DAMVIQNPRYQVTQFGKPVTLSCSQTLNHNVMYWYQQKSSQAPKLLFHYYDKDFNNEADTPDNFQSRRPNTSFCFLDIRSPGLGDTAMYLCATSRKLEGPEQYFGPGTRLTVT.

This chain connects TRBV7-9 to TRBJ2-5, with 8 bases that match TRBD1. V was pared by 5 bases and J by 3 bases, with 8 bases of the junction left unmatched. The CDR3 spans 15 residues. Germline CDR1 reads SEHNR; CDR2 reads FQNEAQ (reference sequence). The CDR3 coding sequence is TGTGCCAGCAGCCCACAGGGGGAAAGGGAAGAGACCCAGTACTTC. Amino acids: CASSPQGEREETQYF.

The J gene is TRBJ2-5, the V gene TRBV5-1, with D possibly TRBD2 on 6 matching bases. Judging by the DNA end, TRBJ2-7 fits better; the J call may be wrong. This CDR3 has 15 residues. Per germline, CDR1 SGHRS and CDR2 YFSETQ. The CDR3 sequence: CASASGSGGTYEQYF. Here the CDR3 DNA reads TGCGCCAGCGCCTCCGGCTCCGGGGGAACCTACGAGCAGTACTTC.